This section outlines one T cell receptor beta chain sequence together with its context. Antigen unknown. The CDR3 contains 11 residues. V lost 6 bases, J lost 6 bases, and 2 bases stayed unmatched. The germline V gene has CDR1 LNHDA and CDR2 SQIVND (reference sequence). Nobody among the patients had been given any treatment before thyroid surgery. The data were taken from a study of metastatic and nonmetastatic thyroid tumors. Study-level information: Patients with malignant and benign thyroid disease provided blood and tumor or nodule tissue, whose repertoires were compared. The study, taken as a whole, reports: TCR beta diversity was reportedly significantly higher in malignant thyroid tumors than benign nodules, in blood and tumor.

In the original processing: A classifier of distant metastasis in papillary thyroid cancer was built from CDR3 differences (across clinicopathological groups). TCRdb re-processed the PCR reads through MiXCR. The V and J calls were determined by TCRdb, not by the authors. In the table there are approximately 7,000 clones, 39% of which are singletons. The source material was tumor tissue. The V gene is TRBV19, the J gene TRBJ2-7, with TRBD2 matching over 7 bases. This TCR derives from a female donor with papillary thyroid cancer or a benign thyroid nodule (not recorded which). Some clones in this sample may be carry-over from other donors' samples. The chain's CDR3 is CASRSGVEQYF. CDR3 bases: TGTGCCAGTAGGAGCGGGGTCGAGCAGTACTTC.